The sequence of this TCR beta chain was determined in a study of neurological immune-mediated disorders. From 2 million PBMCs stored at -80 C, the unsorted libraries were generated. Trimming removed 1 base from V and 6 bases from J, with 12 bases in between. Germline V CDR1 and CDR2: SGHDT, YYEEEE. The CDR3 runs 14 residues. Study findings and constraints: Subjects shared no identical expanded-clone CDR3 amino acid sequences, suggesting private TCR-beta repertoires in all groups.

This clonotype has ten or more counts. The antigen is not known. 5'RACE with 10-nucleotide random UMIs generated the cDNA. The authors obtained over 170 million TCR-beta sequences from 15-18 subjects per sequencing run. TCRdb fed the 5' RACE reads into MiXCR, producing one record per CDR3 protein. This repertoire shows 50,000 to 70,000 distinct CDR3 sequences, roughly 4.8% found once; its top ten account for approximately 7%. This clonotype was obtained from a man younger than 40 with multiple sclerosis. The chain employs TRBV5-6 and TRBJ2-3; D ambiguous. Sequencing was performed on PBMCs. The DNA for the CDR3 is TGTGCCAGCAGCTTGCCCCCTACACTGGATACGCAGTATTTT. Residues: CASSLPPTLDTQYF.